Following are 20 T cell receptor beta chains from one sample sequenced in a study of human T cells and chemical hapten exposure. The time point: patch test 2, 6 weeks after DPC sensitization. Regarding treatment: therapeutic diphenylcyclopropenone sensitization with weekly scalp DPC. Each CDR3 protein gets one entry after TCRdb re-called the RACE reads with MiXCR. The sample gives 120,000 to 150,000 distinct CDR3 sequences, about 11% of which show up once; roughly 1.4% is in the top ten. Material: whole blood, obtained in connection with sensitization to the hapten diphenylcyclopropenone (DPC). These receptors originate from a woman between 45 and 65 years old with alopecia areata. Some clones in this sample may be carry-over from other donors' samples.

This clonotype was detected many times. V gene TRBV27 combines with J gene TRBJ1-1; TRBD1 matches 10 bases. Germline CDR1 is MNHEY and CDR2 is SMNVEV (reference sequence). V lost 5 bases and J lost 12; bases outside the gene matches: 12. The CDR3 length is 14 residues. The CDR3 DNA sequence: TGTGCCAGCAGTCCCTCGACAGGGGGCAGAATAACTTTCTTT. Amino acid sequence: CASSPSTGGRITFF.

This clonotype was detected only once. The chain combines TRBV11-1 with TRBJ2-1; D remains ambiguous. Trimming stripped 6 bases from V and 5 bases from J, with 17 bases between. Germline V lookup: CDR1 SGHAT, CDR2 FQDESV (reference sequence). CDR3 length: 15 residues. The CDR3 loop is CASRFSRLKDNEQFF. The DNA of the CDR3 is TGTGCCAGCAGATTTTCACGCCTCAAAGACAATGAGCAGTTCTTC. Based on the CDR3 plus reference TRBV11-1 and TRBJ2-1, the full variable domain is EAEVAQSPRYKITEKSQAVAFWCDPISGHATLYWYRQILGQGPELLVQFQDESVVDDSQLPKDRFSAERLKGVDSTLKIQPAELGDSAMYLCASRFSRLKDNEQFFGPGTRLTVL.

This clonotype turned up a few times. V usage is TRBV6-6 and J usage is TRBJ1-5, with D hard to call. Per the germline V gene, CDR1 is MNHNY and CDR2 is SVGAGI (reference sequence). The CDR3 is 16 amino acids. The V and J ends lost 5 bases and 1 base respectively, with 15 bases between them. CDR3 sequence (DNA): TGTGCCAGCAGTCGACTCGGGGAAGGGAGCAATCAGCCCCAGCATTTT. Translation gives CASSRLGEGSNQPQHF.

This clonotype was counted only a few times. The rearrangement links TRBV11-2 to TRBJ1-6, with a tentative D call TRBD1 (5 bases). CDR3 length equals 14 residues. Trimming shortened V by 7 bases and J by 7 bases, and 14 bases separated the two germline ends. Germline V CDR1 and CDR2: SGHAT, FQNNGV. This CDR3 is CASNPRDGNSPLHF. CDR3 coding DNA: TGTGCCAGCAACCCGCGGGACGGAAATTCACCCCTCCACTTT. The variable domain in full, with the rest retrieved from reference TRBV11-2 and TRBJ1-6, is EAGVAQSPRYKIIEKRQSVAFWCNPISGHATLYWYQQILGQGPKLLIQFQNNGVVDDSQLPKDRFSAERLKGVDSTLKIQPAKLEDSAVYLCASNPRDGNSPLHFGNGTRLTVT.

V is TRBV20-1 and J is TRBJ2-2; 9 bases agree with TRBD2. Germline CDR1 reads DFQATT; CDR2 reads SNEGSKA (reference sequence). The CDR3 is 16 residues long. The trim removed 6 bases at V and 6 bases at J, leaving 14 bases unmatched. CDR3 region: CSAPKASGEVAGELFF. CDR3 nucleotide sequence: TGCAGTGCGCCCAAGGCTAGCGGGGAAGTAGCCGGGGAGCTGTTTTTT.

This clonotype occurred a few times. This chain links TRBV4-2 with TRBJ1-1; a weak D match, TRBD1 (6 bases). Germline CDR1 LGHNA, CDR2 YNFKEQ. Trimming removed 0 bases at V and 0 bases at J, with 11 bases between. There are 16 residues in the CDR3. The CDR3 DNA is TGTGCCAGCAGCCAAGATCACAGGGCCCTGAACACTGAAGCTTTCTTT. As protein: CASSQDHRALNTEAFF.

V is TRBV10-1 and J is TRBJ1-1; no clear D. V was pared by 4 bases and J by 1 base, with 10 bases between. CDR1 and CDR2 (germline): WNHNN, SYGVQD (reference sequence). CDR3 length: 14 residues. The CDR3 spells CASSGGRTNTEAFF. The CDR3 DNA reads as TGCGCCAGCAGTGGAGGCAGAACGAACACTGAAGCTTTCTTT.

The sample holds a few counts of this clonotype. CDR3 in DNA: TGCAGCGTTGAAGGTCCACCCCGGCGCTCCTACGAGCAGTACTTC. This translates into CSVEGPPRRSYEQYF. The J gene is TRBJ2-7, the V gene TRBV29-1; D not certain. Germline values: CDR1 SQVTM, CDR2 ANQGSEA. The V end lost 1 base, the J end lost 0 bases, and 13 bases lay between the germline ends. The CDR3 loop spans 15 amino acids.

This clonotype was seen a handful of times. V and J are TRBV7-8 and TRBJ2-7, with D uncertain. This CDR3 is 11 amino acids long. Germline V gene lookup returns CDR1 SGHVS and CDR2 FQNEAQ. V was shortened by 5 bases and J by 7 bases, with 9 bases between the two germline ends. CDR3 residues: CASSLPGEQYF. In nucleotides, the CDR3 is TGTGCCAGCAGCCTACCGGGTGAGCAGTACTTC.

This clonotype was recorded at least ten times. This sequence joins TRBV4-3 and TRBJ2-7; D might be TRBD1 (6 bases). Trimming stripped 0 bases from V and 0 bases from J, with 15 bases between. Germline V gene lookup returns CDR1 LGHNA and CDR2 YSLEER. The CDR3 contains 17 residues. CDR3 nucleotide sequence: TGCGCCAGCAGCCAAGAGTGGAAGGGGACACTCTCCTACGAGCAGTACTTC. Amino acid sequence: CASSQEWKGTLSYEQYF.

This clonotype showed up just a few times. CDR3 in DNA: TGTGCCAGCAGGCCTGGGGGTCCGGGCTCCTACGAGCAGTACTTC. It translates to CASRPGGPGSYEQYF. This rearrangement joins TRBV12-3 or TRBV12-4 to TRBJ2-7, with D perhaps assigned TRBD1 or TRBD2 (5 bases each). The V end was cut by 6 bases, the J end by 0 bases, with 15 bases between. This CDR3 spans 15 amino acids.

This CDR3 is CASSPDQGGTEAFF. CDR3 coding DNA: TGTGCCAGCTCACCAGATCAAGGGGGCACTGAAGCTTTCTTT. The rearrangement uses TRBV18 and TRBJ1-1, with D tentatively TRBD1 (6 bases). The V end lost 2 bases, the J end lost 4 bases, and 11 bases lay between the germline ends. Germline CDR1 reads KGHSH; CDR2 reads LQKENI. The CDR3 runs 14 residues.

The chain uses TRBV20-1 and TRBJ2-5, with 9 bases aligning to TRBD2. With V trimmed by 5 bases and J by 5 bases, 12 bases remained unmatched. The CDR3 is 15 amino acids. Germline V lookup: CDR1 DFQATT, CDR2 SNEGSKA (reference sequence). The DNA of the CDR3 is TGCAGTGCTCGACCCAGCGGGGGGATCAGGGAGACCCAGTACTTC. Its translation is CSARPSGGIRETQYF.

The CDR3: CASSTGHLHTGELFF. The DNA of the CDR3 is TGTGCCAGCAGCACGGGACACTTGCACACCGGGGAGCTGTTTTTT. This chain links TRBV11-2 with TRBJ2-2; perhaps TRBD1 as D (6 bases). V lost 5 bases and J 3 bases, leaving 13 bases between the germline ends. Germline V lookup: CDR1 SGHAT, CDR2 FQNNGV. CDR3 size: 15 residues. The variable domain in full, completed from reference TRBV11-2 and TRBJ2-2, reads EAGVAQSPRYKIIEKRQSVAFWCNPISGHATLYWYQQILGQGPKLLIQFQNNGVVDDSQLPKDRFSAERLKGVDSTLKIQPAKLEDSAVYLCASSTGHLHTGELFFGEGSRLTVL.

In its sample, this clonotype was seen many times. The chain employs TRBV12-3 or TRBV12-4 and TRBJ2-2, with TRBD2 matching 7 bases. J gave up 5 bases and V 5 bases, and 8 bases lay outside the gene matches. The CDR3 length is 15 residues. For the CDR3, the DNA is TGTGCCAGCAGTCCTAGCGGATGGGGGACCGGGGAGCTGTTTTTT. Amino acid sequence: CASSPSGWGTGELFF.

This clonotype was counted at least ten times. The J gene is TRBJ2-1, the V gene TRBV19; 9 bases match TRBD2. CDR1 and CDR2 (germline): LNHDA, SQIVND (reference sequence). The CDR3 has 14 residues. The J segment lost 4 bases and the V segment lost 7 bases, leaving 5 bases of the junction unmatched. CDR3 protein: CASNAGGSYNEQFF. The CDR3 nucleotides read TGTGCCAGTAACGCGGGAGGGTCATACAATGAGCAGTTCTTC.

This clonotype was observed a handful of times. The V gene is TRBV14, the J gene TRBJ2-4; a weak D match, TRBD2 (6 bases). With 0 bases removed from V and 4 bases from J, the gap between germline ends came to 19 bases. CDR1 and CDR2 from the germline V gene are SGHDN and FVKESK. This CDR3 has 18 amino acids. The CDR3 DNA reads as TGTGCCAGCAGCCAAGATTATCTTGGTGGGAGGTCAAAAAACATTCAGTACTTC. It specifies CASSQDYLGGRSKNIQYF.

This clonotype appeared a few times. J is TRBJ2-1 and V is TRBV7-2; a possible D gene is TRBD1 (6 bases). Trimming shortened V by 1 base and J by 5 bases, and 12 bases separated the two germline ends. The CDR3 runs 15 residues. Germline V CDR1 and CDR2: SGHTA, FQGNSA. The CDR3 protein is CASSLGGRPDNEQFF. The CDR3, as DNA: TGTGCCAGCAGCTTAGGGGGGCGCCCAGACAATGAGCAGTTCTTC.

This clonotype was counted a few times. The gene calls are TRBV5-1 and TRBJ2-7; D possibly corresponds to TRBD2 (6 bases). Germline values: CDR1 SGHRS, CDR2 YFSETQ. With 7 bases removed from V and 2 bases from J, the gap between germline ends came to 13 bases. This CDR3 has 13 amino acids. This CDR3 is CASQLEGTYEQYF. For the CDR3, the DNA is TGCGCCAGCCAGTTGGAGGGGACCTACGAGCAGTACTTC.

The chain carries TRBV7-2 and TRBJ2-5; D is uncertain. V was shortened by 3 bases and J by 1 base, with 9 bases between the two germline ends. Germline V gene data show CDR1 as SGHTA and CDR2 as FQGNSA. The CDR3 loop spans 14 amino acids. In DNA, the CDR3 is TGTGCCAGCAGCTTTGGGGTTGGCCAAGAGACCCAGTACTTC. Translation gives CASSFGVGQETQYF.